The T cell receptor beta chain described here comes from a study of cytomegalovirus exposure and HLA in healthy donors. With regard to this clone: Its antigen remains unidentified.

Study-level points and caveats: Association of roughly 17,000 TCR beta sequences with HLA alleles was found at 0.05 false discovery rate in a later analysis. Diagnosis of cytomegalovirus status made by the classifier reportedly showed high specificity and sensitivity.

CDR3 size: 18 residues. Germline CDR1 is SGHVS and CDR2 is FNYEAQ. After removal of 5 bases from V and 8 bases from J, the junction contained 20 bases not matched to a gene. Researchers ran the PCR with 60 Vbeta and 13 Jbeta primers. Sequencing used immunoSEQ multiplex PCR; TCRdb keeps in-frame clones, though not all of them. Found here are some 220,000 clones, 70% to 80% of them singletons; the top ten hold around 2.9%. The sequence came from a woman aged 55-70 years in good health and CMV-seropositive. The specimen was PBMCs. The V gene is TRBV7-6, the J gene TRBJ2-3, with 9 bases fitting TRBD1. The CDR3 here is CASSAAPGTGSAPGTQYF. The CDR3 nucleotides read TGTGCCAGCAGCGCGGCCCCCGGGACAGGGAGTGCCCCCGGTACGCAGTATTTT.